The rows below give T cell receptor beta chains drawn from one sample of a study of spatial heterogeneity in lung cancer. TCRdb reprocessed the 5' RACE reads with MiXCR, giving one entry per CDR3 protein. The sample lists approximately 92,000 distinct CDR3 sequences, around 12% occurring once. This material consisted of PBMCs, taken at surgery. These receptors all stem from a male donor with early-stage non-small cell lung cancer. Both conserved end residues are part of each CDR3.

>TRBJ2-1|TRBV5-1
CASSSSDQQFF
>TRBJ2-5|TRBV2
CASRWTGGAETQYF
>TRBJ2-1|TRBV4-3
CASSQESGVRNEQFF
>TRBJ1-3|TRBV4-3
CASSRSTGQGRNTIYF
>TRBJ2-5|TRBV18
CASLGQEETQYF
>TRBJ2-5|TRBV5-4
CASSLSRGARETQYF
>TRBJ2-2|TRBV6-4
CASSADRNTGELFF
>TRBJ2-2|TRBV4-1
CASSQILAGDNGELFF
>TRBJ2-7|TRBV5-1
CASSLGTSRSYEQYF
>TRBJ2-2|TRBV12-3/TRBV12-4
CASSPLPGGDTGELFF
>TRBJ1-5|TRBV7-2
CASSSPTQGWAQHF
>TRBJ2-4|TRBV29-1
CSVVVMAGVAKNIQYF
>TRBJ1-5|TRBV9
CASSVGQGYEPQHF
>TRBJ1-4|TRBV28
CASSHGQINEKLFF
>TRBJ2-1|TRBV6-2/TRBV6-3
CASSFSGNGNEQFF
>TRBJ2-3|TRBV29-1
CSVGIGSADTQYF
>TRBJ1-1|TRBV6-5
CASSRRGRNTEAFF
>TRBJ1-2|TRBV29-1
CSAYGGQGVHGYTF
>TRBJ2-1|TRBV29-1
CSVEDRLAGGPGEQFF
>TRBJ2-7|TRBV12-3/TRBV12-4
CASRAQGSGTYEQYF
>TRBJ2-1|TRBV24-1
CATSDLGHNEQFF
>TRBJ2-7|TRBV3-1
CASSQDVGNSEQYF
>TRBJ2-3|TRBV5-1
CASSPGQDTDTQYF
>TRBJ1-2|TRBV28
CASSLKGFGGYTF
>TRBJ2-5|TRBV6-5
CASSPGTGLQETQYF
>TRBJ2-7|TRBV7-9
CASSSPVHGNEQYF
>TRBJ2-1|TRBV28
CASSFTSGVPNEQFF
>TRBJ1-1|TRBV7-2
CASTRDSNTEAFF
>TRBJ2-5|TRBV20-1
CSAGTSGRETQYF
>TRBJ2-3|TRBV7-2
CATGLAGADTQYF
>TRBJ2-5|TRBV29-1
CSARDSVSAGTQYF
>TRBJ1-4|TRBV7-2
CASSLATGGEKLFF
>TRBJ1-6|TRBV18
CASSNQDTASPLHF
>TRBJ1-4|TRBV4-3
CASSRFRDRAEKLFF
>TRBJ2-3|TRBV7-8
CASSSYSGGADTQYF
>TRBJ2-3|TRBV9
CASSSPGGGDTDTQYF
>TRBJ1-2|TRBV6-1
CASDRAYGYTF
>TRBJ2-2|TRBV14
CASSQVLAGELFF
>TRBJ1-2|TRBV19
CASSMGTGSGYGYTF
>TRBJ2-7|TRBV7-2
CASSLLGQAYEQYF
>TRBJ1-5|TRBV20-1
CSARERQPNQPQHF